The text below deals with one T cell receptor (beta chain). Its antigen is not identified. This entry comes from a study of cytomegalovirus exposure and HLA in healthy donors. Study-wide results and caveats: It was confirmed in vitro that a few of the CMV-associated chains were specific for CMV antigens.

Both 60 Vbeta primers and 13 Jbeta primers went into the PCR. Only in-frame clones appear in the TCRdb table, and some are missing; sequencing was by immunoSEQ multiplex PCR. The data contain about 130,000 clones, about 80% of them singletons. Unmatched junction bases numbered 10, after V lost 5 bases and J lost 4 bases. The CDR3 extends over 15 amino acids. Germline CDR1 MNHEY, CDR2 SVGAGI. Material for sequencing was PBMCs. The TCR sequence derives from a man younger than 40 in good health and CMV-seropositive. The chain employs TRBV6-5 and TRBJ1-1, with TRBD1 matching over 7 bases. DNA of the CDR3: TGTGCCAGCAGTACTTACAGGGGAAGGGTCACTGAAGCTTTCTTT. Residues: CASSTYRGRVTEAFF.